A single sample gave rise to the 11 T cell receptor beta chains below, sequenced in a study of T cell clonality in common variable immunodeficiency. Only in-frame clones appear in the TCRdb table, and some are missing; sequencing was by immunoSEQ multiplex PCR. The sample has roughly 17,000 clones, none seen only once. Antigen specificity for these receptors is unknown. Findings of the study overall: Fewer deletions and N-nucleotide insertions were reportedly seen in common variable immunodeficiency TCR beta sequences.

Sequencing was performed on peripheral blood mononuclear cells. The receptors were gathered from a human donor with common variable immunodeficiency.

In regard to this clone: The CDR3 extends 3 residues past the end of the read, so its final part is completed from the germline J gene. The J gene is TRBJ2-3, the V gene TRBV7-3; the match to TRBD2 covers 12 bases. In germline, CDR1 is SGHTA, CDR2 FQGTGA. Trimming cost V 1 base and J 2 bases; bases outside gene matches: 4. The CDR3 has 17 amino acids. Partial CDR3 DNA: TGTGCCAGCAGCTTAAAAACTAGCGGGGGGAACACAGATACG. Its translation is CASSLKTSGGNTDT. The CDR3, in full, reads CASSLKTSGGNTDTQYF.

This clone has a count of ten or more. The read gets to within 3 residues of the CDR3 end, and the germline J gene fills in the rest. The chain couples TRBV19 to TRBJ2-3, with 7 bases lining up with TRBD1. Germline trimming cut 5 bases from V and 0 bases from J; bases unmatched to any gene: 8. Germline V gene sequence: CDR1 LNHDA, CDR2 SQIVND (reference sequence). CDR3 size: 16 residues. CDR3 sequence reads: CASSVGTVSSTDTQYF. Incomplete CDR3 DNA: TGTGCCAGTAGTGTCGGGACAGTCTCTAGCACAGATACG.

This clone was seen at least ten times. The CDR3 extends 3 residues past the end of the read, so its final part is completed from the germline J gene. The chain employs TRBV5-4 and TRBJ1-2; 7 bases line up with TRBD1. Germline V lookup: CDR1 SGHNT, CDR2 YYREEE (reference sequence). CDR3 length equals 14 residues. V gave up 4 bases and J gave up 3 bases; unmatched junction bases: 6. The sequenced part of the CDR3 DNA is TGTGCCAGCAGCCGGAGGGACAGAGACTATGGC. Translating it yields CASSRRDRDYG. The entire CDR3 protein reads CASSRRDRDYGYTF.

This clone was counted between two and nine times. The read ends 3 residues early relative to the CDR3; the germline J gene fills the gap. This chain links TRBV11-2 with TRBJ1-1; D gene uncertain. Trimming took 5 bases from V and 6 from J, leaving 10 bases between them. The CDR3 totals 12 residues. The germline gives CDR1 SGHAT, CDR2 FQNNGV. The CDR3 DNA, read in part, is TGTGCCAGCAGCCGTGAGGGCGCTGAA. This codes for CASSREGAE. The complete CDR3 protein is CASSREGAEAFF. Full variable domain (outside the CDR3, taken from reference TRBV11-2 and TRBJ1-1): EAGVAQSPRYKIIEKRQSVAFWCNPISGHATLYWYQQILGQGPKLLIQFQNNGVVDDSQLPKDRFSAERLKGVDSTLKIQPAKLEDSAVYLCASSREGAEAFFGQGTRLTVV.

This clone has more than one count but fewer than ten. The CDR3 end falls 3 residues outside the read, so it is completed with the germline J gene. The chain employs TRBV2 and TRBJ2-1; 9 bases align to TRBD2. The CDR3 is 15 amino acids. Trimming removed 6 bases from V and 3 bases from J; junction bases left unmatched: 6. Germline V lookup: CDR1 SNHLY, CDR2 FYNNEI. CDR3 region: CASSTGTSLYNEQFF. The sequenced CDR3 bases are TGTGCCAGCAGCACCGGGACTAGCCTCTACAATGAG. Variable domain in full (rest from reference TRBV2 and TRBJ2-1): EPEVTQTPSHQVTQMGQEVILRCVPISNHLYFYWYRQILGQKVEFLVSFYNNEISEKSEIFDDQFSVERPDGSNFTLKIRSTKLEDSAMYFCASSTGTSLYNEQFFGPGTRLTVL.

Comments on this clone: The CDR3 end lies 3 residues beyond the end of the read and is filled in from the germline J gene. V and J are TRBV19 and TRBJ2-1, with 7 bases matching TRBD1. Germline V gene data show CDR1 as LNHDA and CDR2 as SQIVND (reference sequence). This CDR3 contains 15 residues. After removal of 7 bases from V and 4 bases from J, the junction contained 10 bases not matched to a gene. CDR3 sequence reads: CASTSGDRPYNEQFF. The part of the CDR3 DNA that was read is TGTGCCAGTACTTCTGGGGACAGACCTTACAATGAG.

This clone was seen many times. CDR3: CASSLAVGGPLDEQYF. The CDR3 bases that were read are TGCGCCAGCAGCCTGGCTGTGGGGGGGCCCCTCGACGAG. The chain joins TRBV5-1 to TRBJ2-7; D might be TRBD2 (7 bases). The sequence runs out 3 residues before the end of the CDR3; the remainder is reconstructed from the germline J gene. The germline V gene encodes CDR1 SGHRS and CDR2 YFSETQ. The V and J ends lost 4 bases and 5 bases respectively, with 22 bases between them. CDR3 length: 16 amino acids.

This clone occurred many times. The sequenced fragment ends 3 residues before the CDR3 boundary, so the rest is inferred from the germline J gene. This chain links TRBV14 with TRBJ2-1, with 11 bases matching TRBD1. This CDR3 is 17 amino acids long. Per germline, CDR1 SGHDN and CDR2 FVKESK. J gave up 9 bases and V 0 bases, and 10 bases lay outside the gene matches. The CDR3 protein is CASSQDPRDRGSGEQFF. The sequenced part of the CDR3 DNA is TGTGCCAGCAGCCAAGACCCCCGGGACAGGGGGTCCGGTGAG.

This clone has more than one count but fewer than ten. Incomplete CDR3 DNA: TGTGCCAGTAGTAGAGAAAGGGGTTATGAG. Protein: CASSRERGYE. The whole CDR3 reads CASSRERGYEQFF. This rearrangement joins TRBV19 to TRBJ2-1, with a tentative D call TRBD1 (5 bases). The read stops 3 residues short of the end of the CDR3; the missing end is completed from the germline J gene. This CDR3 region has 13 residues. Germline V lookup: CDR1 LNHDA, CDR2 SQIVND (reference sequence). V was pared by 4 bases and J by 8 bases, with 12 bases between.

Notes on this clone: The read ends 3 residues before the CDR3 terminus; that terminus is restored from the germline J gene. The V gene is TRBV19, the J gene TRBJ2-3; perhaps TRBD2 as D (7 bases). The CDR3 loop spans 15 amino acids. Germline V gene sequence: CDR1 LNHDA, CDR2 SQIVND (reference sequence). V dropped 5 bases and J dropped 2 bases, with 14 bases sitting between them. The CDR3 loop is CASSSRAGATDTQYF. Partial CDR3 DNA: TGTGCCAGTAGTTCGAGGGCGGGGGCCACAGATACG.

Of note for this clone: The read ends 3 residues shy of where the CDR3 ends; the end is completed using the germline J gene. The gene calls are TRBV20-1 and TRBJ2-5; 7 positions match TRBD2. With 1 base clipped from V and 2 bases from J, the junction kept 1 base outside the gene matches. This CDR3 spans 13 amino acids. Germline V gives CDR1 DFQATT, CDR2 SNEGSKA (reference sequence). CDR3: CSARAGGQETQYF. The DNA read from the CDR3 is TGCAGTGCTAGAGCGGGGGGTCAAGAGACC.